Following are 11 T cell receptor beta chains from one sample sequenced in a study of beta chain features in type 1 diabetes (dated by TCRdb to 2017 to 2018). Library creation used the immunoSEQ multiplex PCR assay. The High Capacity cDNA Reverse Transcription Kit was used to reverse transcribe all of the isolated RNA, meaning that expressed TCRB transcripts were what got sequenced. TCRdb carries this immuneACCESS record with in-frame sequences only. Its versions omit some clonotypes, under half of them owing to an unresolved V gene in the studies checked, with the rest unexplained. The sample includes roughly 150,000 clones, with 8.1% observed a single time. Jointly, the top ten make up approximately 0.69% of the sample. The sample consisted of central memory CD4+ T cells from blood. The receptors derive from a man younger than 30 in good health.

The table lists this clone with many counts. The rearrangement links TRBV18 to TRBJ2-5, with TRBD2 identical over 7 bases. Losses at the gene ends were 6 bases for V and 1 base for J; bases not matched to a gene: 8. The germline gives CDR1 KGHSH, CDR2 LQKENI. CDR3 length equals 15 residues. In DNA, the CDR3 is TGTGCCAGCTCGTGGTCGCAGCGGGGCCAAGAGACCCAGTACTTC. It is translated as CASSWSQRGQETQYF.

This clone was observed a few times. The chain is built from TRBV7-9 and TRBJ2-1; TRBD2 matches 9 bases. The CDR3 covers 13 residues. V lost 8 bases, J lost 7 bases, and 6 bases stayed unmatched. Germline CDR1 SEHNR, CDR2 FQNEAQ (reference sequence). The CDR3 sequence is CASGRGGQNEQFF. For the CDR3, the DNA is TGTGCCAGCGGGCGGGGGGGGCAAAATGAGCAGTTCTTC.

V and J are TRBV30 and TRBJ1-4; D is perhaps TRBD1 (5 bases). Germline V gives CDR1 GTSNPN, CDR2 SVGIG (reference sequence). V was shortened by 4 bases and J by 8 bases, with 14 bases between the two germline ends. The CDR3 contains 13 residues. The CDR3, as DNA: TGTGCCTGGAACCGGGACGGAGGGGAAAAACTGTTTTTT. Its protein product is CAWNRDGGEKLFF.

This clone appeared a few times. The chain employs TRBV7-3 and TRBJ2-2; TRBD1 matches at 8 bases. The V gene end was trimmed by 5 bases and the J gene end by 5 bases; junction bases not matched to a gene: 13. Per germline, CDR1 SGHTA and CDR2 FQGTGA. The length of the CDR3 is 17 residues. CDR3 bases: TGTGCCAGCAGCCCCTACACCGGGACAGGACGGACCGGGGAGCTGTTTTTT. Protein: CASSPYTGTGRTGELFF.

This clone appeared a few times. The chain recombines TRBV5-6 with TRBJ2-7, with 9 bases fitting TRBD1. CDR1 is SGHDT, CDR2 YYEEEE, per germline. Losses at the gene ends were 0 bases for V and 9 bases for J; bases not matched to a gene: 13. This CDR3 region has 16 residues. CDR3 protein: CASSLGSGTGGLGQYF. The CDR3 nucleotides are TGTGCCAGCAGCTTGGGTTCCGGAACAGGGGGCCTGGGGCAGTACTTC.

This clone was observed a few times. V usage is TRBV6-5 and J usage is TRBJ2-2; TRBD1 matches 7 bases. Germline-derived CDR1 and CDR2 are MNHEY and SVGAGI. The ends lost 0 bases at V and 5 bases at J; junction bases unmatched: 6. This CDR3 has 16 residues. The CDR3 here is CASSYSTGSVTGELFF. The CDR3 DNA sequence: TGTGCCAGCAGTTACTCGACAGGGAGTGTGACCGGGGAGCTGTTTTTT.

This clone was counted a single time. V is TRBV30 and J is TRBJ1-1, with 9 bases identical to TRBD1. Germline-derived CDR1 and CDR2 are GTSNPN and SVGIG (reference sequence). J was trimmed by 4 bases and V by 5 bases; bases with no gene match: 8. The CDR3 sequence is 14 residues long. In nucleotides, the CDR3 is TGTGCCTGGGGACAGGGGTCAAGGCGCACTGAAGCTTTCTTT. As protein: CAWGQGSRRTEAFF. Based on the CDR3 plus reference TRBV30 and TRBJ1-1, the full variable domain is SQTIHQWPATLVQPVGSPLSLECTVEGTSNPNLYWYRQAAGRGLQLLFYSVGIGQISSEVPQNLSASRPQDRQFILSSKKLLLSDSGFYLCAWGQGSRRTEAFFGQGTRLTVV.

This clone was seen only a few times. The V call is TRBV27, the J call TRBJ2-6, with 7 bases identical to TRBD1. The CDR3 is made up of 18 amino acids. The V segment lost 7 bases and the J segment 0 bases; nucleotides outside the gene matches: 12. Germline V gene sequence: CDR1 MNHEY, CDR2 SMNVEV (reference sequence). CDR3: CASIDRVSDYSGANVLTF. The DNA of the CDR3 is TGTGCCAGCATTGACAGGGTGTCTGATTACTCTGGGGCCAACGTCCTGACTTTC.

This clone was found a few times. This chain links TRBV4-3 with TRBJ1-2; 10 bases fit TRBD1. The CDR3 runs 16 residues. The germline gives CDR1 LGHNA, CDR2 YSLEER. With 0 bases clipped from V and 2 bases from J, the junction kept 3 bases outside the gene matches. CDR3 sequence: CASSQETGGLNYGYTF. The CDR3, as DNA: TGCGCCAGCAGCCAAGAGACAGGGGGCTTGAACTATGGCTACACCTTC.

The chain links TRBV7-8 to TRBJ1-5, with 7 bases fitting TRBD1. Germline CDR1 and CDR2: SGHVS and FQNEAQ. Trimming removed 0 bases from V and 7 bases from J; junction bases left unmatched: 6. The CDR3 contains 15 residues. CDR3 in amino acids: CASSLARTGWQPQHF. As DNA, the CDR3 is TGTGCCAGCAGCTTAGCGAGGACAGGATGGCAGCCCCAGCATTTT.

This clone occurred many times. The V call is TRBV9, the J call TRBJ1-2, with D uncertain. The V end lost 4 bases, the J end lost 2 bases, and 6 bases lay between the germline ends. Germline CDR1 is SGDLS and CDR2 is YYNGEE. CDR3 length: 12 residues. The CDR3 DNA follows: TGTGCCAGCAGCAGTCAGAACTATGGCTACACCTTC. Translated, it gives CASSSQNYGYTF.